This T cell receptor (beta chain) was captured in a study of T cells in Graves' hyperthyroidism and ophthalmopathy. From RNA transcripts, TCR beta CDR3 regions were amplified. The TCR CDR3 was amplified in a first-round RT-PCR using the HTBI primer set. Using its own MiXCR run on the multiplex PCR reads, TCRdb lists one record per CDR3 protein. Of about 360,000 distinct CDR3 sequences listed, less than 15% are singletons. Study outcomes and limitations: Among thyroid clonotypes expanded above 0.001, most also appeared in blood.

Many counts were recorded for this clonotype. What it binds is unknown. The sequence derives from a woman aged 18-35 years with Graves' hyperthyroidism. Sequenced input: blood.

CDR3 bases: TGTGCCAGCAGTCCTAACAGGGGGCGCCTTGAAGCTTTCTTT. Translated, it gives CASSPNRGRLEAFF. The chain recombines TRBV12-3 or TRBV12-4 with TRBJ1-1; 9 bases are a match to TRBD1. After removal of 5 bases from V and 7 bases from J, the junction contained 8 bases not matched to a gene. The CDR3 loop spans 14 amino acids.